This paragraph covers one T cell receptor beta chain sequence. V lost 5 bases and J lost 4, with 12 bases in between. The length of the CDR3 is 14 residues. CDR1 is MNHEY and CDR2 is SVGEGT in the germline V gene. Measured with immunoSEQ multiplex PCR; TCRdb has only the in-frame clones, and not every one. The sample contains around 250,000 clones, approximately 88% of which appear only once. The data originate from a study of blood T cell repertoires in COVID-19. J is TRBJ1-5 and V is TRBV6-2 or TRBV6-3; weak D call: TRBD1 (6 bases). This sequence was found in a middle-aged woman who had been exposed to COVID-19. Sequenced sample: PBMCs or T cells enriched from blood (not recorded which). The chain's CDR3 is CASSAHRENQPQHF. The CDR3 bases are TGTGCCAGCAGTGCCCACAGGGAGAATCAGCCCCAGCATTTT.